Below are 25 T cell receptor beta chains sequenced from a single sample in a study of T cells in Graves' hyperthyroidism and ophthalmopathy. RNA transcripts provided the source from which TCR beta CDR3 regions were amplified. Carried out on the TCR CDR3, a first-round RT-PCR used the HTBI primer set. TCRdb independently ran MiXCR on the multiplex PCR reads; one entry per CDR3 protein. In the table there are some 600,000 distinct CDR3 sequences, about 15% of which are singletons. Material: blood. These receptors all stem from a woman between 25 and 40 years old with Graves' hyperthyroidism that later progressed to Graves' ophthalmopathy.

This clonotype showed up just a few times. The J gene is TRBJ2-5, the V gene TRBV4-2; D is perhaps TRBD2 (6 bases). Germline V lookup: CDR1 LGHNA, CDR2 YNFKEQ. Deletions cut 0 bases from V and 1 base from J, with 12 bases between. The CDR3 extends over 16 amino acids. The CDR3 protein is CASSQEMDYAQETQYF. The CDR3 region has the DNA TGTGCCAGCAGCCAAGAAATGGACTACGCCCAAGAGACCCAGTACTTC.

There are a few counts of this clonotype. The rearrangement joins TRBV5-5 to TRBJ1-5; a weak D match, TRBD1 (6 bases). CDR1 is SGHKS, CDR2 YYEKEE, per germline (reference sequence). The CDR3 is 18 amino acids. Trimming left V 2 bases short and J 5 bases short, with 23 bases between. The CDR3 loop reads CASSLYPRDTRVDQPQHF. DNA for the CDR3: TGTGCCAGCAGCTTATACCCCCGGGACACCAGAGTTGATCAGCCCCAGCATTTT.

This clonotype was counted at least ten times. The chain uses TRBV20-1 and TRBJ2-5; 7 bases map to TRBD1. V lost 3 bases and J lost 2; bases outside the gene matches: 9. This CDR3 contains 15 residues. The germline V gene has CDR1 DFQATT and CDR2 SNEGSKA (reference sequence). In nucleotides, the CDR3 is TGCAGTGCTAGGGGCATACAGGGGTCTCAAGAGACCCAGTACTTC. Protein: CSARGIQGSQETQYF.

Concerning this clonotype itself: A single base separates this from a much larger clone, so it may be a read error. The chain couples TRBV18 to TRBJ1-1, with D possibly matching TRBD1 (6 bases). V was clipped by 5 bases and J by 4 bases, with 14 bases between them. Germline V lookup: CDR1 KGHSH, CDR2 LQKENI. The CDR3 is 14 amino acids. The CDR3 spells CASSGLTRGTEAFF. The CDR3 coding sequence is TGTGCCAGCTCAGGATTAACCAGGGGCACTGAAGCTTTCTTT.

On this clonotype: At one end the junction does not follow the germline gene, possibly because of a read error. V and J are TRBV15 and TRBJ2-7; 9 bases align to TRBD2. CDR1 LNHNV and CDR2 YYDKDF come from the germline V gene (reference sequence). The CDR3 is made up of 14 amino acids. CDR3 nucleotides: TGTGCCACCAACAGAGGGACTAGCAATTACGAGCAGTACTTC. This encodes CATNRGTSNYEQYF. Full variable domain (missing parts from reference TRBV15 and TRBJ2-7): DAMVIQNPRYQVTQFGKPVTLSCSQTLNHNVMYWYQQKSSQAPKLLFHYYDKDFNNEADTPDNFQSRRPNTSFCFLDIRSPGLGDTAMYLCATNRGTSNYEQYFGPGTRLTVT.

The CDR3 DNA sequence: TGTGCCAGCTCACCACAAGAGGGTTGGATGAACACTGAAGCTTTCTTT. Translated, it gives CASSPQEGWMNTEAFF. The chain carries TRBV18 and TRBJ1-1; D gene ambiguous. Trimming shortened V by 1 base and J by 0 bases, and 12 bases separated the two germline ends. The CDR3 runs 16 residues. Germline CDR1 is KGHSH and CDR2 is LQKENI.

This CDR3 is CASSSRSNSGNTIYF. The CDR3 nucleotides read TGTGCCAGCAGCTCACGCTCGAACTCTGGAAACACCATATATTTT. The genes are TRBV9 and TRBJ1-3, with D hard to call. The ends were cut back, 4 bases at V and 0 bases at J, with 11 bases in the middle. The CDR3 runs 15 residues. Looked up from germline, CDR1 is SGDLS and CDR2 is YYNGEE.

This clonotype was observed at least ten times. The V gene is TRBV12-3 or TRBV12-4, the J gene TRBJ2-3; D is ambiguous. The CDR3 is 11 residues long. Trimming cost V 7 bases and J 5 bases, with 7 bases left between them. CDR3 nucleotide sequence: TGTGCCAGCACCCCAAAAGATACGCAGTATTTT. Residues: CASTPKDTQYF.

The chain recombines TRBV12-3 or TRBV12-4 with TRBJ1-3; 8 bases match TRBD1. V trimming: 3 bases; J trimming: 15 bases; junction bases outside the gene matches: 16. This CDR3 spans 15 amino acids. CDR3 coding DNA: TGTGCCAGCAGTTTGGAGTCTTACTCCGGGACAGGCCGATATTTT. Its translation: CASSLESYSGTGRYF.

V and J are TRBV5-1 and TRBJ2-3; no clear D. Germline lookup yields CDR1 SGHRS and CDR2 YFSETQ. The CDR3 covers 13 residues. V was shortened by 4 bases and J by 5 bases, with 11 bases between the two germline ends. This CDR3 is CASSVDRGDTQYF. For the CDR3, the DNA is TGCGCCAGCAGCGTGGACCGAGGAGATACGCAGTATTTT.

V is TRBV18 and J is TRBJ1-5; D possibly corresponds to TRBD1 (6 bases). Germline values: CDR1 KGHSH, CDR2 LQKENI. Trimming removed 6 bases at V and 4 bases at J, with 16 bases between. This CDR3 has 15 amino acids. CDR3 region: CASSQGSGVNQPQHF. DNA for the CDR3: TGTGCCAGCTCCCAGGGGTCCGGAGTAAATCAGCCCCAGCATTTT.

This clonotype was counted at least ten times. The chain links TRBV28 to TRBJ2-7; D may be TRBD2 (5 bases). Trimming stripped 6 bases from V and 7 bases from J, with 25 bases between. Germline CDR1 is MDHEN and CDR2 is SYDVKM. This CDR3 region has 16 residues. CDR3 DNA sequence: TGTGCCAGCAGACCTCTTCCGACTGGCTCTACGGGAGAGCAGTACTTC. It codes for CASRPLPTGSTGEQYF.

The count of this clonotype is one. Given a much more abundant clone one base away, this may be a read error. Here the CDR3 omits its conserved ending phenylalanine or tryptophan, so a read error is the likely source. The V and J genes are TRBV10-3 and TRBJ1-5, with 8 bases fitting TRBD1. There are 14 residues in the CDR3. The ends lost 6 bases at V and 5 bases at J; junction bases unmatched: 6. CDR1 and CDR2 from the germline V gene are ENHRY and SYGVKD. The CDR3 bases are TGTGCCATCAGAACAGGGGGGGAGGATCAGCCCCAGCATGTT. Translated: CAIRTGGEDQPQHV.

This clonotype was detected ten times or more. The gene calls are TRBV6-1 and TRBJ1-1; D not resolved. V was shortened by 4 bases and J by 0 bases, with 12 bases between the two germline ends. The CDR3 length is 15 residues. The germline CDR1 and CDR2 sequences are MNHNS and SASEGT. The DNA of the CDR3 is TGTGCCAGCAGTGGAGAGATGGATCTGAACACTGAAGCTTTCTTT. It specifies CASSGEMDLNTEAFF.

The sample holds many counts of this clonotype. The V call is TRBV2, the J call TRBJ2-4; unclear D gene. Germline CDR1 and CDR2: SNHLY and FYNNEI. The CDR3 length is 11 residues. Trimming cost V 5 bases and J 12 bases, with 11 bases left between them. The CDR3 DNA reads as TGTGCCAGCAGTCGGACCTTGCCTCAGTACTTC. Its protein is CASSRTLPQYF.

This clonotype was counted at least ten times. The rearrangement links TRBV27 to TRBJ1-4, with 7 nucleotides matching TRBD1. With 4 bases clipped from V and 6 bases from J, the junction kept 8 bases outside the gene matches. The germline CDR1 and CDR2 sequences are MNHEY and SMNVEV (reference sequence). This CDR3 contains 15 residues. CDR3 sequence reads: CASSSPTGRDEKLFF. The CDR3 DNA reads TGTGCCAGCAGTTCCCCGACAGGGAGGGATGAAAAACTGTTTTTT.

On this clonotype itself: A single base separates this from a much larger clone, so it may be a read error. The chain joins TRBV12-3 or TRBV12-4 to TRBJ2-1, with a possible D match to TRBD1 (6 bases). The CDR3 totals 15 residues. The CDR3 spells CACSLVGGGYNEQFF. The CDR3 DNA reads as TGTGCCTGCAGTTTAGTAGGGGGTGGTTACAATGAGCAGTTCTTC.

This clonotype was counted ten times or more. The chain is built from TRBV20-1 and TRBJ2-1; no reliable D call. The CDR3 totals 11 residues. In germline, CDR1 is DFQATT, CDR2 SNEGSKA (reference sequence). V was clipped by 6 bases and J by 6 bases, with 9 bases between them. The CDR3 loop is CSAHARNEQFF. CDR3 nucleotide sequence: TGCAGTGCGCACGCTCGCAATGAGCAGTTCTTC.

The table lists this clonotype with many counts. In DNA, the CDR3 is TGTGCCAGCAGTGAAGCGCTAGTCCCCAGTACAGATACGCAGTATTTT. This codes for CASSEALVPSTDTQYF. The chain has TRBV2 and TRBJ2-3; no clear D. Trimming took off 0 bases at V and 3 bases at J, with 13 bases between the two ends. Germline V gene lookup returns CDR1 SNHLY and CDR2 FYNNEI. The length of the CDR3 is 16 residues. Drawing the rest from reference TRBV2 and TRBJ2-3, the complete variable domain is EPEVTQTPSHQVTQMGQEVILRCVPISNHLYFYWYRQILGQKVEFLVSFYNNEISEKSEIFDDQFSVERPDGSNFTLKIRSTKLEDSAMYFCASSEALVPSTDTQYFGPGTRLTVL.

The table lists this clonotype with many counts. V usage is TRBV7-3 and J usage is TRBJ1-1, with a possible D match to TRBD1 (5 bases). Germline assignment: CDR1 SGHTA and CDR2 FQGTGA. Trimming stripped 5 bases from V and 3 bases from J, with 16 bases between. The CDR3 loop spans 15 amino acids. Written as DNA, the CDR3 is TGTGCCAGCAGCCGCGGTGGGCTAGGGGACACTGAAGCTTTCTTT. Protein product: CASSRGGLGDTEAFF.

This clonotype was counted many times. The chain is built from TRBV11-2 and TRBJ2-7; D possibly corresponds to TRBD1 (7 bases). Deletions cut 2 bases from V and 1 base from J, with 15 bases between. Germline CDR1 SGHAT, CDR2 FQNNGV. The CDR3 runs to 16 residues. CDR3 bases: TGTGCCAGCAGCTTATGGACAGGCGGGGCTTCCTACGAGCAGTACTTC. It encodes CASSLWTGGASYEQYF.

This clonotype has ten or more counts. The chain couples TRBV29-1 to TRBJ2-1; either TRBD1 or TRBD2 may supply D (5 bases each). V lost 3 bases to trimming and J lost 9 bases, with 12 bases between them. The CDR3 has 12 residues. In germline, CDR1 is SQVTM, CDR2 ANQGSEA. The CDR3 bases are TGCAGCGTTGAGGTGGGTGGGGGTGAGCAGTTCTTC. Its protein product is CSVEVGGGEQFF.

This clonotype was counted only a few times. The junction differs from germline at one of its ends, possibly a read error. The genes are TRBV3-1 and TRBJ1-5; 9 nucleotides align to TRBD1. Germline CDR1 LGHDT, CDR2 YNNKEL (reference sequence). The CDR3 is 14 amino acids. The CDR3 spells CASSPQGARQPQHF. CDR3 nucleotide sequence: TGTGCCAGTAGCCCACAGGGGGCACGTCAGCCCCAGCATTTT. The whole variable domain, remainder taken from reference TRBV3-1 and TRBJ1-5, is DTAVSQTPKYLVTQMGNDKSIKCEQNLGHDTMYWYKQDSKKFLKIMFSYNNKELIINETVPNRFSPKSPDKAHLNLHINSLELGDSAVYFCASSPQGARQPQHFGDGTRLSIL.

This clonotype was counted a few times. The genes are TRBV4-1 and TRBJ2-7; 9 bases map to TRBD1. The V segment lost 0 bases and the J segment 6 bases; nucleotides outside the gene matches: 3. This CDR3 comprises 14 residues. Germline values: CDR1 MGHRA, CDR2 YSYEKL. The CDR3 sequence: CASSQDGDRVEQYF. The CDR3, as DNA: TGCGCCAGCAGCCAAGACGGGGACAGGGTCGAGCAGTACTTC.

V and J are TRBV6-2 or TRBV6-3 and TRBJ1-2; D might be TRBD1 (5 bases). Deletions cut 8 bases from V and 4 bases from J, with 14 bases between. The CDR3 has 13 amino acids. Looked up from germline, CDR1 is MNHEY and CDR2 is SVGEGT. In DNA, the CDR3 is TGTGCCAGCCGCCGGGGCGCCGGCTATGGCTACACCTTC. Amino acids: CASRRGAGYGYTF.